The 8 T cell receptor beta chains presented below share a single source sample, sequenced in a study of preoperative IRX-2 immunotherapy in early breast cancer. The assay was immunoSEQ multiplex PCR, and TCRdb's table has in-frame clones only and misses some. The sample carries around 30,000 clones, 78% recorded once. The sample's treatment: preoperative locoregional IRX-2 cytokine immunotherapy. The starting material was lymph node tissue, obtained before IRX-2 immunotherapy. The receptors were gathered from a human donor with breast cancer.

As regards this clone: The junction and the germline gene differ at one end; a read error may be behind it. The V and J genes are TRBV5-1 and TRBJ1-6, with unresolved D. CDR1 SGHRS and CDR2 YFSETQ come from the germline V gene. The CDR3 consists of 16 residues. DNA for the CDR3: TGCGCCAGCAGCAGATGGACGGGCGTCTCAATTTCACCTCTCCACTTT. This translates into CASSRWTGVSISPLHF.

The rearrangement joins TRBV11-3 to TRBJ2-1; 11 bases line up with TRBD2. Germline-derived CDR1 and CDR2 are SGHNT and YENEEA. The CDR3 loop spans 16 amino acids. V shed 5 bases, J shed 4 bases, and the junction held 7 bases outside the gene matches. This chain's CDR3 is CASSIPTSGAYNEQFF. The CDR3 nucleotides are TGTGCCAGCAGCATCCCGACTAGCGGGGCTTACAATGAGCAGTTCTTC.

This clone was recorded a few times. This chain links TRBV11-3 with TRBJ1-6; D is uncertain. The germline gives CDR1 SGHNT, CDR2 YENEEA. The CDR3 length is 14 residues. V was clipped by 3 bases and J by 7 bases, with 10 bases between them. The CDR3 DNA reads TGTGCCAGCAGCTTGATGCAGAGAAATTCACCCCTCCACTTT. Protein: CASSLMQRNSPLHF.

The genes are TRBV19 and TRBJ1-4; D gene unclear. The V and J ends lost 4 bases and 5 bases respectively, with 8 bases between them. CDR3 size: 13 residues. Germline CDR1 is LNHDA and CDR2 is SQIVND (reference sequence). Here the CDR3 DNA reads TGTGCCAGTAGTAGAGGGTCCAATGAAAAACTGTTTTTT. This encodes CASSRGSNEKLFF.

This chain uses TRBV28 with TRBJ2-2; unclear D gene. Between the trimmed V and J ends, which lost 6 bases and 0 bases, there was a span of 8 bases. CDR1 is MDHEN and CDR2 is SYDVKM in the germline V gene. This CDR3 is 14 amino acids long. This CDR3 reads CASRKGPNTGELFF. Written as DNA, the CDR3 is TGTGCCAGCAGAAAGGGCCCGAACACCGGGGAGCTGTTTTTT.

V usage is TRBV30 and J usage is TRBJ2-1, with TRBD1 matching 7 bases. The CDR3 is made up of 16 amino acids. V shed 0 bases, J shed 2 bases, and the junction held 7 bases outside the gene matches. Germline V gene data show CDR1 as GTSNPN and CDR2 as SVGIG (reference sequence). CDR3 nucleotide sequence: TGTGCCTGGAGTGTTTTCGGGACAGCAACCTACAATGAGCAGTTCTTC. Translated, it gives CAWSVFGTATYNEQFF.

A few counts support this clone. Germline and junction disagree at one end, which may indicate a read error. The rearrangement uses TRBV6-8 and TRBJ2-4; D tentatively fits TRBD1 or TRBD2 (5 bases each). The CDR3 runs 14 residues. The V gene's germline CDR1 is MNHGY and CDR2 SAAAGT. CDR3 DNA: TGTGCCGGCAGGGTGGGAGTTCCCAAAAACATTCAGTACTTC. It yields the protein CAGRVGVPKNIQYF.

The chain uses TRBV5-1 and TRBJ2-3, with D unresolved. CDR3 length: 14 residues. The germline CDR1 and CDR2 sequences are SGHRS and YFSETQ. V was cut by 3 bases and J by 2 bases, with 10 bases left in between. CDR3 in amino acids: CASSSGGYTDTQYF. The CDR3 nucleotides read TGCGCCAGCAGCTCCGGCGGCTACACAGATACGCAGTATTTT.